A selection of T cell receptor beta chains follows, all from one sample in a study of human T cells and chemical hapten exposure. TCRdb used MiXCR to reprocess the RACE reads, holding one entry per CDR3 protein. Counted here are 150,000 to 200,000 distinct CDR3 sequences, around 30% occurring once; the ten biggest clones make up about 2.7%. Specimen: whole blood, collected in connection with sensitization to the hapten diphenylcyclopropenone (DPC). The receptors were gathered from a woman aged 25 to 39 with alopecia areata. Some clones in this sample may be carry-over from other donors' samples. Both conserved end residues are part of each CDR3. The order of the fields is CDR3 length, clone size, D gene, J gene, V gene, CDR3 protein, CDR3 DNA. The D gene is left open where the match is weak. A clone size is listed for some rows: how often the clone was seen (once, few, many), or a class if it is expanded.

12	.	.	TRBJ1-1	TRBV6-5	CASGSGGTEAFF	TGTGCCAGCGGTTCCGGGGGCACTGAAGCTTTCTTT
16	few	.	TRBJ2-2	TRBV4-1	CASSPEPGLQGGELFF	TGCGCCAGCAGCCCTGAACCGGGACTGCAAGGCGGGGAGCTGTTTTTT
16	few	TRBD2	TRBJ2-5	TRBV12-5	CASGLGLAGVQETQYF	TGTGCTAGTGGTCTAGGACTAGCGGGGGTGCAAGAGACCCAGTACTTC
13	.	.	TRBJ1-3	TRBV30	CAWSLAGANTIYF	TGTGCCTGGAGTCTCGCGGGGGCAAACACCATATATTTT
19	.	.	TRBJ2-6	TRBV10-3	CAISEFARGSVSGANVLTF	TGTGCCATCAGTGAGTTCGCCAGGGGTAGTGTATCTGGGGCCAACGTCCTGACTTTC
16	.	TRBD1	TRBJ1-1	TRBV5-1	CASSRGQGARITEAFF	TGCGCCAGCAGCCGGGGACAGGGGGCGCGGATCACTGAAGCTTTCTTT
15	.	.	TRBJ1-5	TRBV20-1	CSARLGTGARQPQHF	TGCAGTGCTAGACTGGGCACGGGGGCACGGCAGCCCCAGCATTTT
16	.	.	TRBJ1-6	TRBV7-2	CASSPFSPIRNSPLHF	TGTGCCAGCAGCCCCTTCAGTCCCATTCGTAATTCACCCCTCCACTTT
13	.	.	TRBJ1-1	TRBV12-3/TRBV12-4	CASSFQTGGVAFF	TGTGCCAGCAGTTTCCAGACAGGTGGGGTAGCTTTCTTT
15	many	TRBD1	TRBJ2-3	TRBV5-6	CASSYGTGPPDTQYF	TGTGCCAGCAGCTACGGGACAGGGCCTCCAGATACGCAGTATTTT
15	.	TRBD1	TRBJ1-5	TRBV6-2/TRBV6-3	CASRPRDRGNQPQHF	TGTGCCAGCAGACCCCGGGACAGGGGGAATCAGCCCCAGCATTTT
14	.	.	TRBJ1-1	TRBV6-2/TRBV6-3	CASWDGGGSTEAFF	TGTGCCAGCTGGGACGGGGGAGGGAGCACTGAAGCTTTCTTT
14	few	.	TRBJ1-6	TRBV10-3	CAISESIQTSPLHF	TGTGCCATCAGTGAGTCAATACAGACTTCACCCCTCCACTTT
12	few	TRBD1	TRBJ1-1	TRBV28	CASRADRARAFF	TGTGCCAGCAGAGCGGACAGGGCGCGGGCTTTCTTT
16	few	TRBD1	TRBJ2-7	TRBV4-1	CASRPQIGTGGYEQYF	TGCGCCAGCAGACCCCAAATTGGGACAGGGGGCTACGAGCAGTACTTC
11	.	.	TRBJ2-1	TRBV6-2/TRBV6-3	CASSAYNEQFF	TGTGCCAGCAGTGCCTACAATGAGCAGTTCTTC
15	.	.	TRBJ1-2	TRBV28	CASSSPRTAKYGYTF	TGTGCCAGCAGTTCCCCCCGGACAGCAAAATATGGCTACACCTTC
14	.	.	TRBJ1-6	TRBV5-5	CASSPGTANSPLHF	TGTGCCAGCAGCCCCGGGACGGCTAATTCACCCCTCCACTTT
14	few	.	TRBJ2-2	TRBV29-1	CSVRIAGVHGELFF	TGCAGCGTCCGAATTGCAGGGGTCCACGGGGAGCTGTTTTTT
17	.	TRBD1	TRBJ2-5	TRBV5-4	CASSPTGTGPLQETQYF	TGTGCCAGCAGCCCAACCGGGACAGGGCCTCTCCAAGAGACCCAGTACTTC
12	.	.	TRBJ1-2	TRBV5-1	CASSHGAYGYTF	TGCGCCAGCAGCCACGGGGCCTATGGCTACACCTTC
13	.	.	TRBJ1-1	TRBV6-1	CASRHRANTEAFF	TGTGCCAGCAGACACAGGGCGAACACTGAAGCTTTCTTT
14	.	TRBD2	TRBJ2-7	TRBV20-1	CSVAGGLAVYEQYF	TGCAGTGTAGCGGGGGGACTAGCTGTCTACGAGCAGTACTTC
17	.	TRBD2	TRBJ2-7	TRBV12-3/TRBV12-4	CASSIGTSGRSSYEQYF	TGTGCCAGCAGTATAGGGACTAGCGGGAGAAGCTCCTACGAGCAGTACTTC
11	.	.	TRBJ1-2	TRBV28	CASSLGSDYTF	TGTGCCAGCAGTTTAGGGTCGGACTACACCTTC
13	.	.	TRBJ1-1	TRBV28	CASSLEGRVVAFF	TGTGCCAGCAGTTTAGAGGGCAGGGTGGTGGCTTTCTTT
14	.	.	TRBJ1-1	TRBV5-6	CASSLVQRNTEAFF	TGTGCCAGCAGCTTGGTCCAGCGGAACACTGAAGCTTTCTTT
15	.	.	TRBJ1-6	TRBV5-1	CASSLGFNENSPLHF	TGCGCCAGCAGCTTGGGGTTTAATGAGAATTCACCCCTCCACTTT
15	.	.	TRBJ2-7	TRBV5-1	CASSLALGVSYEQYF	TGCGCCAGCAGCTTGGCACTGGGAGTTTCCTACGAGCAGTACTTC
15	few	TRBD2	TRBJ2-2	TRBV29-1	CSARTSGANTGELFF	TGCAGCGCGCGGACTAGCGGGGCGAACACCGGGGAGCTGTTTTTT
15	few	TRBD1	TRBJ1-2	TRBV28	CASSFAGTGGNGYTF	TGTGCCAGCAGTTTCGCCGGGACAGGGGGTAATGGCTACACCTTC
15	.	TRBD1	TRBJ2-1	TRBV6-2/TRBV6-3	CASSPIPDRANEQFF	TGTGCCAGCAGTCCGATACCCGACAGGGCAAATGAGCAGTTCTTC
13	few	TRBD2	TRBJ2-1	TRBV29-1	CSVGREAHNEQFF	TGCAGCGTGGGACGGGAGGCCCACAATGAGCAGTTCTTC
14	.	.	TRBJ1-4	TRBV4-2	CASSQETTNEKLFF	TGTGCCAGCAGCCAAGAAACAACTAATGAAAAACTGTTTTTT
16	.	TRBD2	TRBJ2-1	TRBV15	CATSGGGSGRYNEQFF	TGTGCCACCAGCGGCGGGGGTAGCGGAAGATACAATGAGCAGTTCTTC
13	.	.	TRBJ2-7	TRBV28	CASSSATVYEQYF	TGTGCCAGCAGTTCCGCGACAGTCTACGAGCAGTACTTC
17	.	.	TRBJ2-4	TRBV4-3	CASSRAAGADSRGIQYF	TGCGCCAGCAGCCGTGCAGCGGGTGCGGACAGTAGGGGCATTCAGTACTTC
15	.	.	TRBJ1-3	TRBV4-3	CASSQRGGIGNTIYF	TGCGCCAGCAGCCAAAGAGGGGGAATTGGAAACACCATATATTTT
13	few	TRBD1	TRBJ1-1	TRBV29-1	CSVGSGGGTEAFF	TGCAGCGTTGGTTCAGGGGGGGGGACTGAAGCTTTCTTT
15	.	TRBD1	TRBJ1-5	TRBV12-3/TRBV12-4	CASSRTGGRNQPQHF	TGTGCCAGCAGTCGGACAGGGGGAAGAAATCAGCCCCAGCATTTT
15	few	.	TRBJ1-3	TRBV4-3	CASSQAFPSGNTIYF	TGCGCCAGCAGCCAAGCCTTTCCCTCTGGAAACACCATATATTTT
14	few	.	TRBJ1-1	TRBV9	CASSPIGSNTEAFF	TGTGCCAGCAGCCCGATAGGGTCGAACACTGAAGCTTTCTTT
16	.	.	TRBJ1-4	TRBV28	CASSLSGPTTNEKLFF	TGTGCCAGCAGTTTATCAGGGCCCACAACTAATGAAAAACTGTTTTTT
14	.	.	TRBJ2-3	TRBV12-3/TRBV12-4	CASSLSTHTATQYF	TGTGCCAGCAGTTTATCGACACATACTGCCACGCAGTATTTT
14	many	TRBD2	TRBJ2-1	TRBV28	CASSYPPRGDEQFF	TGTGCCAGCAGTTACCCCCCGCGGGGGGATGAGCAGTTCTTC
12	few	.	TRBJ1-6	TRBV28	CASSPRAQLLHF	TGTGCCAGCAGTCCTCGGGCCCAGCTCCTCCACTTT
15	few	TRBD2	TRBJ2-2	TRBV20-1	CSARTSGLNTGELFF	TGCAGTGCTAGGACTAGCGGGCTGAACACCGGGGAGCTGTTTTTT
15	few	TRBD2	TRBJ2-5	TRBV27	CASSTGTSGRIHVYF	TGTGCCAGCAGTACTGGGACTAGCGGGAGGATCCATGTGTACTTC
11	many	.	TRBJ1-5	TRBV28	CASSLSQPQHF	TGTGCCAGCAGTTTATCGCAGCCCCAGCATTTT
15	.	.	TRBJ2-1	TRBV27	CASSPPGTAWNEQFF	TGTGCCAGCAGTCCCCCCGGGACTGCCTGGAATGAGCAGTTCTTC
13	few	.	TRBJ1-5	TRBV18	CASSRGENQPQHF	TGTGCCAGCTCACGGGGAGAGAATCAGCCCCAGCATTTT
13	.	.	TRBJ1-1	TRBV14	CASTLQANTEAFF	TGTGCCAGCACCTTACAGGCGAACACTGAAGCTTTCTTT